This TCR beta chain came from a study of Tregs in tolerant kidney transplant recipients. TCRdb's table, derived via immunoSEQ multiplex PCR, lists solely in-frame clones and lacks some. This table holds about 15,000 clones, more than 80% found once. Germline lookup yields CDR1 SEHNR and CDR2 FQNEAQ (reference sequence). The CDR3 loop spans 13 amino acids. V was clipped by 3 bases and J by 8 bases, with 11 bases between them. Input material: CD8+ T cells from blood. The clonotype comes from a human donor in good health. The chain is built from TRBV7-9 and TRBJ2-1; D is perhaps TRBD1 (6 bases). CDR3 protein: CASSFQGWDEQFF. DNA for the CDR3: TGTGCCAGCAGCTTCCAGGGGTGGGATGAGCAGTTCTTC.